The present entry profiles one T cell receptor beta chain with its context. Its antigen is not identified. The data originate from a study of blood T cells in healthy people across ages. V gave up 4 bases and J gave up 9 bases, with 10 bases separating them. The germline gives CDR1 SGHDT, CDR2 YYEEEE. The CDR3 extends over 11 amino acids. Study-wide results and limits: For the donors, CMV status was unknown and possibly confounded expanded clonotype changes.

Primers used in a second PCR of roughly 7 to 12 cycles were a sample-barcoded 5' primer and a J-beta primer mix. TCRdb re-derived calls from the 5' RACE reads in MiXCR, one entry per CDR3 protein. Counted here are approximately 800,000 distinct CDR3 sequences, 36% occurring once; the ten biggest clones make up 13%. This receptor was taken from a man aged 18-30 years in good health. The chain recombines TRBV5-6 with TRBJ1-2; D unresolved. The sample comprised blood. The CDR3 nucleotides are TGTGCCAGCAGCCTCACCGGTAGCTACACCTTC. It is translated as CASSLTGSYTF. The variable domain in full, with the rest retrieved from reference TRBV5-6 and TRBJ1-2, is DAGVTQSPTHLIKTRGQQVTLRCSPKSGHDTVSWYQQALGQGPQFIFQYYEEEERQRGNFPDRFSGHQFPNYSSELNVNALLLGDSALYLCASSLTGSYTFGSGTRLTVV.